The sequence of this TCR beta chain was determined in a study of blood T cell repertoires in COVID-19. The table came from immunoSEQ multiplex PCR; TCRdb's copy has only in-frame clones and leaves some out. The repertoire has 300,000 to 500,000 clones, roughly 90% of them found once; the top ten carry roughly 2%. The CDR3 consists of 14 residues. The V and J ends lost 2 bases and 10 bases, in that order; junction bases with no gene match: 5. CDR1 and CDR2 from the germline V gene are SGHDT and YYEEEE. This chain uses TRBV5-6 with TRBJ1-6, with 8 positions matching TRBD1. Input material: PBMCs or T cells enriched from blood (not recorded which). This TCR was sampled from a woman in her thirties or forties with acute COVID-19. The CDR3 spells CASSFRTGYSPLHF. DNA of the CDR3: TGTGCCAGCAGCTTTCGGACAGGGTACTCACCCCTCCACTTT.